The 22 T cell receptor beta chains below all came from one sample that was sequenced in a study of shared clonotypes between healthy human individuals. Libraries were prepared by immunoSEQ multiplex PCR; TCRdb keeps only in-frame clonotypes and omits some of them. This repertoire shows approximately 600,000 clones, around 96% found once; its top ten account for about 0.11%. Naivety among CD8 cells was defined by CD45RO negativity and positive CCR7 selection, thereby excluding terminally differentiated effector memory CD45RA+ cells. The sequencing sample was made of naive CD8+ T cells sorted from blood. Source of these receptors: a woman between 25 and 40 years old in good health.

The chain has TRBV13 and TRBJ2-5; 14 nucleotides line up with TRBD2. CDR1 and CDR2 from the germline V gene are PRHDT and FYEKMQ (reference sequence). With V trimmed by 5 bases and J by 1 base, 15 bases remained unmatched. CDR3 length: 20 amino acids. DNA of the CDR3: TGTGCCAGCAGCCTACCTGGGACTAGCGGGAGAGGAGGCTTCCAAGAGACCCAGTACTTC. This encodes CASSLPGTSGRGGFQETQYF.

This sequence joins TRBV6-5 and TRBJ2-7; TRBD2 agrees at 7 bases. The CDR3 is 16 amino acids. Per germline, CDR1 MNHEY and CDR2 SVGAGI. The V and J ends lost 0 bases and 5 bases, in that order; junction bases with no gene match: 10. CDR3 in amino acids: CASSYSSGERLDEQYF. The DNA of the CDR3 is TGTGCCAGCAGTTACTCGAGCGGGGAACGGCTCGACGAGCAGTACTTC.

The chain couples TRBV7-7 to TRBJ2-7; TRBD2 is a possible D gene (6 bases). This CDR3 comprises 13 residues. Germline CDR1 is SSHAT and CDR2 is FNYEAQ (reference sequence). The V and J ends lost 8 bases and 4 bases respectively, with 15 bases between them. The CDR3 DNA reads as TGTGCCAGCTCGGAGGGCCCTGGGTACGAGCAGTACTTC. Amino acids: CASSEGPGYEQYF.

In regard to this clone: Within the sample, other DNA sequences also encode this same CDR3. The chain combines TRBV19 with TRBJ2-2; TRBD1 aligns across 7 bases. The CDR3 consists of 15 residues. Germline CDR1 reads LNHDA; CDR2 reads SQIVND (reference sequence). Germline trimming cut 1 base from V and 1 base from J; bases unmatched to any gene: 0. This CDR3 is CASSIGTGNTGELFF. The CDR3 DNA reads TGTGCCAGTAGTATAGGGACAGGGAACACCGGGGAGCTGTTTTTT.

The genes are TRBV7-9 and TRBJ1-4, with a weak D call TRBD1 (6 bases). The germline V and J ends were trimmed by 5 bases and 5 bases, with 12 bases remaining between them. Germline values: CDR1 SEHNR, CDR2 FQNEAQ (reference sequence). The CDR3 loop spans 14 amino acids. CDR3 residues: CASSLWGGNEKLFF. The CDR3 DNA is TGTGCCAGCAGCCTGTGGGGGGGCAATGAAAAACTGTTTTTT. Filled out from reference TRBV7-9 and TRBJ1-4, the complete variable domain reads DTGVSQNPRHKITKRGQNVTFRCDPISEHNRLYWYRQTLGQGPEFLTYFQNEAQLEKSRLLSDRFSAERPKGSFSTLEIQRTEQGDSAMYLCASSLWGGNEKLFFGSGTQLSVL.

V and J are TRBV7-6 and TRBJ2-2; tentatively, D is TRBD1 or TRBD2 (5 bases each). Germline V lookup: CDR1 SGHVS, CDR2 FNYEAQ. This CDR3 is built from 15 residues. Trimming left V 6 bases short and J 2 bases short, with 13 bases between. In DNA form, the CDR3 reads TGTGCCAGCAGGGTCGGGGCCGCTAACACCGGGGAGCTGTTTTTT. This gives the protein CASRVGAANTGELFF.

The chain combines TRBV11-2 with TRBJ1-1, with D perhaps TRBD1 (6 bases). This CDR3 is built from 14 residues. V lost 3 bases and J lost 4, with 12 bases in between. CDR1 and CDR2 (germline): SGHAT, FQNNGV. CDR3 bases: TGTGCCAGCAGCTTTACAGGGTCGGGCACTGAAGCTTTCTTT. Translated: CASSFTGSGTEAFF.

The rearrangement uses TRBV11-2 and TRBJ2-7; weak D call: TRBD2 (6 bases). The V gene's germline CDR1 is SGHAT and CDR2 FQNNGV. The CDR3 spans 16 residues. V was clipped by 6 bases and J by 0 bases, with 18 bases between them. The CDR3 region is CASRDVGSGYSYEQYF. As DNA, the CDR3 is TGTGCCAGCAGAGACGTCGGTAGCGGTTACTCCTACGAGCAGTACTTC.

The genes are TRBV18 and TRBJ2-1; 7 bases line up with TRBD1. The CDR3 extends over 17 amino acids. Germline V lookup: CDR1 KGHSH, CDR2 LQKENI. V was pared by 3 bases and J by 8 bases, with 16 bases of the junction left unmatched. The DNA for the CDR3 is TGTGCCAGCTCACCCCCTTTTTTCAGGGACAGCCAGGATGAGCAGTTCTTC. Translating it yields CASSPPFFRDSQDEQFF.

This clone showed up just once. The chain employs TRBV9 and TRBJ2-7, with 7 bases fitting TRBD1. This CDR3 spans 14 amino acids. J lost 4 bases, V lost 0 bases, and 4 bases had no gene match. Germline assignment: CDR1 SGDLS and CDR2 YYNGEE. In DNA form, the CDR3 reads TGTGCCAGCAGCGTAGAGGGGGCCGGTTACGAGCAGTACTTC. Protein: CASSVEGAGYEQYF.

The chain couples TRBV14 to TRBJ2-7; 10 nucleotides line up with TRBD2. The CDR3 runs 15 residues. J gave up 2 bases and V 3 bases, and 4 bases lay outside the gene matches. Germline V gene sequence: CDR1 SGHDN, CDR2 FVKESK. Here the CDR3 DNA reads TGTGCCAGCAGCCAGAGGACTAGCGGCGCCTACGAGCAGTACTTC. This encodes CASSQRTSGAYEQYF.

The chain is built from TRBV29-1 and TRBJ1-2; perhaps TRBD1 as D (5 bases). The CDR3 runs to 13 residues. The V and J ends lost 6 bases and 8 bases respectively, with 19 bases between them. Germline V gene data show CDR1 as SQVTM and CDR2 as ANQGSEA. The CDR3 nucleotides are TGCAGCGTAGTCGGGGGTCGCGAAGCGGGCTACACCTTC. The encoded protein is CSVVGGREAGYTF.

This clone has a handful of counts. The J gene is TRBJ1-1, the V gene TRBV20-1; no definite D call. CDR3 length: 11 residues. The germline V gene has CDR1 DFQATT and CDR2 SNEGSKA (reference sequence). Trimming removed 4 bases from V and 4 bases from J, with 7 bases in between. The DNA for the CDR3 is TGCAGTGCTACCCCCTCCACTGAAGCTTTCTTT. This sequence encodes CSATPSTEAFF.

This chain links TRBV19 with TRBJ2-1; 7 bases are shared with TRBD2. The germline V gene encodes CDR1 LNHDA and CDR2 SQIVND (reference sequence). This CDR3 contains 15 residues. Trimming cost V 7 bases and J 0 bases; bases outside gene matches: 6. CDR3 region: CASTISGYSYNEQFF. For the CDR3, the DNA is TGTGCCAGTACGATTAGCGGGTACTCCTACAATGAGCAGTTCTTC. The full variable domain, completed using reference TRBV19 and TRBJ2-1, is DGGITQSPKYLFRKEGQNVTLSCEQNLNHDAMYWYRQDPGQGLRLIYYSQIVNDFQKGDIAEGYSVSREKKESFPLTVTSAQKNPTAFYLCASTISGYSYNEQFFGPGTRLTVL.

This chain joins TRBV29-1 and TRBJ2-7, with 8 bases fitting TRBD1. The V gene's germline CDR1 is SQVTM and CDR2 ANQGSEA. The CDR3 contains 14 residues. J was trimmed by 1 base and V by 6 bases; bases with no gene match: 8. The CDR3 reads CSVETRQGSYEQYF. The DNA for the CDR3 is TGCAGCGTCGAAACCAGACAGGGGTCCTACGAGCAGTACTTC.

V and J are TRBV4-2 and TRBJ2-7, with 12 positions matching TRBD2. Germline V CDR1 and CDR2: LGHNA, YNFKEQ. The CDR3 length is 18 residues. V shed 0 bases, J shed 2 bases, and the junction held 8 bases outside the gene matches. The CDR3 loop is CASSQDLASGRVTYEQYF. DNA for the CDR3: TGTGCCAGCAGCCAAGATCTTGCTAGCGGGAGGGTAACCTACGAGCAGTACTTC.

The chain employs TRBV7-8 and TRBJ2-5; 7 bases fit TRBD1. TRBJ2-7 explains the end of the DNA better; the J call may be wrong. Germline V gene data show CDR1 as SGHVS and CDR2 as FQNEAQ. There are 15 residues in the CDR3. The CDR3 sequence: CASSSPRQGYYEQYF. The CDR3 DNA reads as TGTGCCAGCAGTTCCCCCCGACAGGGTTACTACGAGCAGTACTTC.

Concerning this clone: Other DNA sequences in this specimen translate into the identical CDR3. The chain joins TRBV7-6 to TRBJ2-3; D is uncertain. The V gene lost 3 bases and the J gene lost 1 base, with 2 bases spanning the gap. This CDR3 has 12 amino acids. Germline V CDR1 and CDR2: SGHVS, FNYEAQ. The CDR3 here is CASSLGTDTQYF. CDR3 nucleotides: TGTGCCAGCAGCTTGGGCACAGATACGCAGTATTTT. Using reference TRBV7-6 and TRBJ2-3 for the parts outside the CDR3, the full variable domain is GAGVSQSPRYKVTKRGQDVALRCDPISGHVSLYWYRQALGQGPEFLTYFNYEAQQDKSGLPNDRFSAERPEGSISTLTIQRTEQRDSAMYRCASSLGTDTQYFGPGTRLTVL.

This rearrangement joins TRBV2 to TRBJ2-1; 7 bases agree with TRBD1. V was clipped by 10 bases and J by 0 bases; unmatched bases: 12. The V gene's germline CDR1 is SNHLY and CDR2 FYNNEI. The CDR3 sequence is 16 residues long. The CDR3 sequence is CATNTGTEVSYNEQFF. The CDR3 region has the DNA TGTGCCACAAACACCGGGACAGAAGTCTCCTACAATGAGCAGTTCTTC.

The genes are TRBV16 and TRBJ2-7, with 8 bases that match TRBD2. J lost 2 bases, V lost 3 bases, and 6 bases had no gene match. Looked up from germline, CDR1 is KGHSY and CDR2 is FQNENV. The CDR3 runs 15 residues. CDR3 sequence reads: CASSHKPGLAYEQYF. The CDR3 coding sequence is TGTGCCAGCAGCCACAAACCGGGACTAGCCTACGAGCAGTACTTC.

The V gene is TRBV28, the J gene TRBJ1-3; D not resolved. CDR1 is MDHEN and CDR2 is SYDVKM in the germline V gene. The V end lost 1 base, the J end lost 0 bases, and 7 bases lay between the germline ends. CDR3 length: 15 residues. The CDR3 nucleotides are TGTGCCAGCAGTTTATTCGTGAGCTCTGGAAACACCATATATTTT. The encoded protein is CASSLFVSSGNTIYF.

This clone was picked up one time. The chain couples TRBV7-6 to TRBJ2-7; 11 bases are shared with TRBD2. From germline, CDR1 is SGHVS and CDR2 FNYEAQ. The CDR3 has 16 residues. The ends lost 5 bases at V and 5 bases at J; junction bases unmatched: 11. CDR3 in amino acids: CASSHGTSGRGDEQYF. CDR3 DNA: TGTGCCAGCAGCCACGGGACTAGCGGCCGGGGGGACGAGCAGTACTTC.